The 5 T cell receptor beta chains given below trace back to one sample, sequenced in a study of type 1 and type 2 diabetes patients. Genomic DNA was the PCR template. Amplification of the beta chain CDR3 used 30 forward and 13 reverse multiplex primers. TCRdb analysed the multiplex PCR reads with MiXCR anew, one entry per CDR3 protein. The table records 250,000 to 300,000 distinct CDR3 sequences, approximately 45% of them present only once. The specimen was peripheral blood mononuclear cells (PBMCs). These receptor sequences come from a man in his late teens or twenties with type 2 diabetes.

The chain employs TRBV19 and TRBJ1-5, with D tentatively TRBD1 (5 bases). The CDR3 sequence is 12 residues long. The germline CDR1 and CDR2 sequences are LNHDA and SQIVND (reference sequence). V was clipped by 5 bases and J by 6 bases, with 8 bases between them. CDR3 nucleotides: TGTGCCAGTAGTGCCAGGGCTCAGCCCCAGCATTTT. It encodes CASSARAQPQHF.

The CDR3 loop is CASSYSLNSPLHF. For the CDR3, the DNA is TGTGCCAGCAGTTATTCCCTTAATTCACCCCTCCACTTT. The rearrangement uses TRBV7-9 and TRBJ1-6, with no clear D. Trimming shortened V by 6 bases and J by 6 bases, and 9 bases separated the two germline ends. The germline V gene has CDR1 SEHNR and CDR2 FQNEAQ (reference sequence). The CDR3 is 13 residues long. Complete variable domain (other parts from reference TRBV7-9 and TRBJ1-6): DTGVSQNPRHKITKRGQNVTFRCDPISEHNRLYWYRQTLGQGPEFLTYFQNEAQLEKSRLLSDRFSAERPKGSFSTLEIQRTEQGDSAMYLCASSYSLNSPLHFGNGTRLTVT.

The chain recombines TRBV19 with TRBJ2-7; TRBD2 matches at 12 bases. The closer fit of TRBJ2-1 to the DNA end suggests the J call may be wrong. Germline lookup yields CDR1 LNHDA and CDR2 SQIVND (reference sequence). This CDR3 comprises 14 residues. The CDR3 DNA reads TGTGCCAGCAGTGTCGGACTAGCGGGAAGAGAGCAGTTCTTC. Residues: CASSVGLAGREQFF.

There are a few counts of this clonotype. The chain couples TRBV7-3 to TRBJ2-1, with 8 bases matching TRBD2. The V gene end was trimmed by 5 bases and the J gene end by 2 bases; junction bases not matched to a gene: 5. CDR1 and CDR2 from the germline V gene are SGHTA and FQGTGA. The CDR3 covers 15 residues. This CDR3 reads CASSLGGDPYNEQFF. The CDR3 bases are TGTGCCAGCAGCCTCGGGGGGGACCCCTACAATGAGCAGTTCTTC.

The rearrangement joins TRBV20-1 to TRBJ1-6; the match to TRBD1 covers 7 bases. CDR3 length equals 15 residues. V lost 0 bases to trimming and J lost 5 bases; unmatched junction nucleotides: 4. Germline CDR1 is DFQATT and CDR2 is SNEGSKA (reference sequence). CDR3: CSARDPGQDNSPLHF. The CDR3 region has the DNA TGCAGTGCTAGAGATCCTGGACAGGATAATTCACCCCTCCACTTT.